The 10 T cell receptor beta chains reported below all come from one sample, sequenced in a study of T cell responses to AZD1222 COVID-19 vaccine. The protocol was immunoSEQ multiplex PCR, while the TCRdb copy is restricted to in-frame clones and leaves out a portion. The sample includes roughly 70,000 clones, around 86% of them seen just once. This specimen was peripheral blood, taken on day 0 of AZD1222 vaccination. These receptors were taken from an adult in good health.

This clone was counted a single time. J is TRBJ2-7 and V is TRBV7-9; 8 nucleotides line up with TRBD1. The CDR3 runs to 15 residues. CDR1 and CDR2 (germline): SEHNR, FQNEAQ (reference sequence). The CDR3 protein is CAAAAVTGASAEQYF. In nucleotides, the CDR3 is TGTGCAGCAGCAGCGGTGACAGGGGCTTCTGCCGAGCAGTACTTC.

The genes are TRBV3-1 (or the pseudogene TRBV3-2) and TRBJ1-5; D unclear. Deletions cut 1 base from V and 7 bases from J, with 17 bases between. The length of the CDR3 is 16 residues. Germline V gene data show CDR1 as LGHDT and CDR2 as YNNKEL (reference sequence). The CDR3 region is CASSQGGRPGGQPQHF. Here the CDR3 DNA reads TGTGCCAGCAGCCAAGGAGGTCGTCCGGGCGGGCAGCCCCAGCATTTT.

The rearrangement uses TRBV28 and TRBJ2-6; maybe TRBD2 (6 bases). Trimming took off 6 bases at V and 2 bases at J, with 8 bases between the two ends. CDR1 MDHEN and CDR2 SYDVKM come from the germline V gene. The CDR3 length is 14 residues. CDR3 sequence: CASREGAGANVLTF. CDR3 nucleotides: TGTGCCAGCAGGGAGGGAGCTGGGGCCAACGTCCTGACTTTC.

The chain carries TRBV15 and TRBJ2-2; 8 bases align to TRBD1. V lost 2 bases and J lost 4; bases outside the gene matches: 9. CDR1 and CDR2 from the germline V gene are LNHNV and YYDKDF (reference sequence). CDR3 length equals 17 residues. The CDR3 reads CATSRPTNRGFTGELFF. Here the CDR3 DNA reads TGTGCCACCAGCAGACCTACAAACAGGGGGTTCACCGGGGAGCTGTTTTTT.

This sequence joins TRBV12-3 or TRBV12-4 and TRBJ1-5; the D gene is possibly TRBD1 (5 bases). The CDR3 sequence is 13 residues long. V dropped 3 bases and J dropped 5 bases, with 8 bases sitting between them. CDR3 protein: CASSLGVDQPQHF. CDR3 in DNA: TGTGCCAGCAGTTTGGGGGTAGATCAGCCCCAGCATTTT.

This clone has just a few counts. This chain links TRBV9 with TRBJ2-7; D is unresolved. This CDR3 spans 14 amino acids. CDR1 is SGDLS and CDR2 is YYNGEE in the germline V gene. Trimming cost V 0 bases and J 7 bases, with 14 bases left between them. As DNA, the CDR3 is TGTGCCAGCAGCGTAGGGGAAGGCCTCGGTGAGCAGTACTTC. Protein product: CASSVGEGLGEQYF.

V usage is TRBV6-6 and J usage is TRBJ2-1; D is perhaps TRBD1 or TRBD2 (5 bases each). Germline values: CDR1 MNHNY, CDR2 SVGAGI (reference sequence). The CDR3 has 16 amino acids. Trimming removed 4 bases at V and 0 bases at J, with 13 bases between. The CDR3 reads CASSSRGGRSYNEQFF. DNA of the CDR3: TGTGCCAGCAGTTCGAGGGGCGGACGCTCCTACAATGAGCAGTTCTTC.

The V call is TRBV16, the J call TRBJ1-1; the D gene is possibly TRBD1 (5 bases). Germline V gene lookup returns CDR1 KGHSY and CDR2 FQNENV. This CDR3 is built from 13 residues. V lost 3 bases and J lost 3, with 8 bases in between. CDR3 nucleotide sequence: TGTGCCAGCAGCCAGGGGCGGGACACTGAAGCTTTCTTT. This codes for CASSQGRDTEAFF.

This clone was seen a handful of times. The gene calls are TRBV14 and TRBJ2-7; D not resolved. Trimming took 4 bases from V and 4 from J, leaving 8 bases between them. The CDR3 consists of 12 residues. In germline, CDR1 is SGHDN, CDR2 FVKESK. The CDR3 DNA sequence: TGTGCCAGCAGCCTCGTAAGATACGAGCAGTACTTC. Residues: CASSLVRYEQYF.

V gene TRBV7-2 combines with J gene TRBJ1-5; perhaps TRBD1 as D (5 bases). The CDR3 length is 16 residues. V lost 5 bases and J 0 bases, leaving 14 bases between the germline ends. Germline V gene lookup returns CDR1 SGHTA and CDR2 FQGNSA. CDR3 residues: CASSVRLGDSNQPQHF. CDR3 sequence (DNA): TGTGCCAGCAGCGTTAGATTAGGGGATAGCAATCAGCCCCAGCATTTT.